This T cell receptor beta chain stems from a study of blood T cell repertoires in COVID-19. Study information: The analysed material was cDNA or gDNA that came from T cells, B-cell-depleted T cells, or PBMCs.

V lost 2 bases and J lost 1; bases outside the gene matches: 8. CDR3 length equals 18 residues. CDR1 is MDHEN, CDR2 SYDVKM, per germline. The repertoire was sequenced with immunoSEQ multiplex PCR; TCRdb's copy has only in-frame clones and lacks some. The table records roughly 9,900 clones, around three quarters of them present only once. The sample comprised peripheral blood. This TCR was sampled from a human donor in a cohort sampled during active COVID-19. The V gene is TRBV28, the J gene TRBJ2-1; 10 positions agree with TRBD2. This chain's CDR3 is CASSLRLAGGGSYNEQFF. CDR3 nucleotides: TGTGCCAGCAGTTTACGGTTAGCGGGGGGAGGGTCCTACAATGAGCAGTTCTTC.